Sequencing of this TCR beta chain was carried out in a study of cytomegalovirus exposure and HLA in healthy donors. Study results and caveats: In vitro testing confirmed a few CMV-associated chains as specific for CMV antigens.

Remarks on this clone: Its antigen is undetermined.

With 2 bases clipped from V and 2 bases from J, the junction kept 6 bases outside the gene matches. The germline V gene has CDR1 SGHKS and CDR2 YYEKEE (reference sequence). The CDR3 covers 15 residues. The method was immunoSEQ multiplex PCR; TCRdb's version includes in-frame clones alone and lacks a portion of them. The data hold 150,000 to 200,000 clones, with about 82% observed a single time. This TCR was sampled from a woman aged 18 to 35 in good health and CMV-seronegative. The sequencing sample was made of PBMCs. This chain uses TRBV5-5 with TRBJ2-7, with 8 bases that match TRBD2. The CDR3 DNA follows: TGTGCCAGCAGCTTTGGATATAGCGGGGCCTACGAGCAGTACTTC. It encodes CASSFGYSGAYEQYF.